These T cell receptor beta chains were read from a single sample in a study of cytomegalovirus exposure and HLA in healthy donors. Sequencing was performed with immunoSEQ multiplex PCR; in TCRdb, only in-frame clones are kept and a portion is missing. The sample yields about 150,000 clones, roughly 84% seen once. The sample consisted of PBMCs. Receptors originate from a man aged 30 to 45 in good health and CMV-seropositive. The conserved cysteine and the conserved F or W are not part of the CDR3 here.

j_call v_call cdr3_aa
TRBJ2-7 TRBV7-2 ASSLGTSGTVEQY
TRBJ2-7 TRBV21-1 ASSKAGHEQY
TRBJ1-5 TRBV11-2 ASSSPRGGQLSNQPQH
TRBJ1-4 TRBV28 ASSGALNEKLF
TRBJ2-2 TRBV7-9 ASSARGLAGEKGELF
TRBJ1-2 TRBV6-5 ASSPDRSSYGYT
TRBJ2-7 TRBV7-9 ASSPGTGRYEQY
TRBJ1-6 TRBV7-2 ASSLGQAQNSPLH
TRBJ2-2 TRBV7-8 ASSLGTGAGELF
TRBJ2-2 TRBV9 ASSFLGTMNTGELF
TRBJ2-5 TRBV5-1 ASGPAGVGETQY
TRBJ1-4 TRBV5-1 ASSLREEGEKLF
TRBJ2-1 TRBV2 ASSVLAGGTFGGGEQF
TRBJ1-4 TRBV5-1 ASSLASGRVDEKLF
TRBJ2-5 TRBV7-9 SSSLESINAMRETQY
TRBJ2-1 TRBV4-3 ASSQESGAYNEQF
TRBJ1-3 TRBV5-1 ASSLAPGQGTGNTIY
TRBJ2-1 TRBV7-9 ASSLQATYNEQF
TRBJ2-5 TRBV7-8 ASSVGLAGGPETQY
TRBJ2-7 TRBV10-3 AISGQGAGEQY
TRBJ2-1 TRBV4-3 ASSQDETSGSHSYNEQF
TRBJ2-7 TRBV19 ASSMTRGDEQY
TRBJ2-1 TRBV29-1 SVEQTHYRFSSYNEQF
TRBJ2-2 TRBV5-6 ASSLEAQGITGELF
TRBJ2-7 TRBV10-2 ASRGTSGSYEQY
TRBJ2-3 TRBV27 ASSLKTSGKHTQY
TRBJ2-1 TRBV7-3 ASSPRTSSYNEQF
TRBJ2-2 TRBV18 ASSPSGTGNTGELF
TRBJ2-1 TRBV9 ASSVQGGTGQGEVNEQF
TRBJ1-6 TRBV7-3 ASSRGQGGSPLH
TRBJ2-2 TRBV27 ASSVTSRTGELF
TRBJ1-3 TRBV29-1 SVGQGDTIY
TRBJ2-1 TRBV7-9 ASSYLAGTYNEQF
TRBJ1-5 TRBV4-1 ASSPGDRRQPQH
TRBJ2-1 TRBV27 ASTEHNEQF
TRBJ2-1 TRBV25-1 ASSQRREQF
TRBJ1-5 TRBV7-9 ASSEGAGPDPNQPQH
TRBJ2-7 TRBV18 ASSPSDRAEQY
TRBJ2-7 TRBV2 ASSESAWRDLYEQY
TRBJ2-3 TRBV18 ASSPYLGDSGDTQY
TRBJ2-3 TRBV7-9 ASSFQDSTTDTQY
TRBJ1-3 TRBV6-1 ASSPGWGNTIY
TRBJ2-1 TRBV10-3 AISSQGALGEQF
TRBJ2-5 TRBV7-2 ASSAHRGQGETQY
TRBJ1-1 TRBV11-2 ASSLAGVDNTEAF
TRBJ2-2 TRBV13 ASSLGPTSGRENTGELF
TRBJ2-7 TRBV19 ASSTTQGYEQY
TRBJ2-2 TRBV4-3 ASSLRLAGTGELF
TRBJ1-2 TRBV7-9 ASSYGGEAYGYT
TRBJ1-6 TRBV18 ASRDWSVDSPLH
TRBJ2-7 TRBV7-9 ASSLGGHSYEQY
TRBJ2-3 TRBV4-1 ASSHQTGGDTDTQY